These 25 T cell receptor beta chains share one sample of origin, sequenced in a study of blood T cell repertoires in COVID-19. TCRdb's table, derived via immunoSEQ multiplex PCR, lists solely in-frame clones and lacks some. The table has over 70,000 clones, about nine tenths seen once; the top ten hold 6% to 7.5%. Sequenced sample: peripheral blood. These receptor sequences come from a woman aged 80 or over with acute or convalescent COVID-19.

The chain recombines TRBV12-5 with TRBJ2-5, with D maybe TRBD2 (6 bases). The V end was cut by 4 bases, the J end by 9 bases, with 12 bases between. Germline V CDR1 and CDR2: LGHNT, FRNRAP. This CDR3 contains 12 residues. The CDR3 nucleotides are TGTGCTAGTGGTTCGGCCCGCGGGGCCCAGTACTTC. Residues: CASGSARGAQYF.

The rearrangement uses TRBV21-1 and TRBJ2-1; the table's TRBD1 call for D was not verified on the DNA. TRBV21-1 is shown as a pseudogene. The CDR3 loop spans 19 amino acids. DNA for the CDR3: TGTGCCAGCAGCAAAGCGCTTGTCAATGGCAGGGGGTTACACAATGAGCAGTTCTTC. It encodes CASSKALVNGRGLHNEQFF.

The chain carries TRBV29-1 and TRBJ2-1, with D possibly matching TRBD1 (6 bases). Germline V CDR1 and CDR2: SQVTM, ANQGSEA. Trimming left V 3 bases short and J 11 bases short, with 11 bases between. The CDR3 contains 11 residues. The DNA for the CDR3 is TGCAGCGTTGACTGGCAGGGGAAGCAGTTCTTC. As protein: CSVDWQGKQFF.

The chain links TRBV19 to TRBJ1-6; D not resolved. The germline CDR1 and CDR2 sequences are LNHDA and SQIVND (reference sequence). The CDR3 runs to 14 residues. V gave up 3 bases and J gave up 7 bases, with 10 bases separating them. CDR3: CASSMPTGNSPLHF. The CDR3 DNA follows: TGTGCCAGTAGTATGCCCACGGGAAATTCACCCCTCCACTTT.

This chain uses TRBV6-5 with TRBJ2-7, with a weak D call TRBD1 (6 bases). Trimming shortened V by 4 bases and J by 2 bases, and 12 bases separated the two germline ends. This CDR3 is 14 amino acids long. Germline CDR1 and CDR2: MNHEY and SVGAGI. The CDR3 sequence is CASSSVQGTYEQYF. The DNA of the CDR3 is TGTGCCAGCAGTTCGGTGCAGGGGACCTACGAGCAGTACTTC.

The chain recombines TRBV30 with TRBJ2-1; D might be TRBD1 (7 bases). The CDR3 is 16 residues long. Germline-derived CDR1 and CDR2 are GTSNPN and SVGIG (reference sequence). Trimming took off 0 bases at V and 5 bases at J, with 17 bases between the two ends. CDR3: CAWSVQGGRRDNEQFF. The CDR3 coding sequence is TGTGCCTGGAGTGTTCAGGGGGGCCGTAGGGACAATGAGCAGTTCTTC.

This clone was found many times. J is TRBJ2-1 and V is TRBV11-2; 9 bases match TRBD1. The ends lost 2 bases at V and 4 bases at J; junction bases unmatched: 6. The CDR3 has 16 residues. CDR1 and CDR2 (germline): SGHAT, FQNNGV. CDR3 DNA sequence: TGTGCCAGCAGCTTATCCCGGGACAGGGCGTACAATGAGCAGTTCTTC. Its translation is CASSLSRDRAYNEQFF.

The chain recombines TRBV18 with TRBJ2-2; TRBD2 might be the D (7 bases). This CDR3 is built from 15 residues. The germline gives CDR1 KGHSH, CDR2 LQKENI. V was shortened by 2 bases and J by 6 bases, with 13 bases between the two germline ends. CDR3 protein: CASSPTGGPAGELFF. DNA of the CDR3: TGTGCCAGCTCACCAACCGGGGGGCCCGCCGGGGAGCTGTTTTTT.

The chain is built from TRBV7-2 and TRBJ2-1, with a weak D call TRBD2 (7 bases). The germline gives CDR1 SGHTA, CDR2 FQGNSA. V was cut by 4 bases and J by 9 bases, with 16 bases left in between. The CDR3 consists of 14 residues. The CDR3 DNA reads TGTGCCAGCAGCTCAAGGGGGGGGGCCAGTGAGCAGTTCTTC. It yields the protein CASSSRGGASEQFF.

The chain is built from TRBV11-2 and TRBJ2-7, with 12 bases matching TRBD2. CDR1 is SGHAT and CDR2 is FQNNGV in the germline V gene. Trimming cost V 5 bases and J 3 bases; bases outside gene matches: 8. This CDR3 spans 16 amino acids. Here the CDR3 reads CASSVQLAGGIYEQYF. CDR3 DNA sequence: TGTGCCAGCAGCGTCCAACTAGCGGGAGGTATCTACGAGCAGTACTTC.

The V and J genes are TRBV5-6 and TRBJ1-2; TRBD1 aligns across 8 bases. CDR1 and CDR2 from the germline V gene are SGHDT and YYEEEE. The CDR3 totals 13 residues. The junction had 7 bases not matched to a gene; V was cut back by 5 bases and J by 7 bases. CDR3 coding DNA: TGTGCCAGCAGTCCAGGACAGGGTCGTGGCTACACCTTC. This codes for CASSPGQGRGYTF.

The chain couples TRBV4-3 to TRBJ1-2; D is unclear. V was clipped by 3 bases and J by 4 bases, with 9 bases between them. Germline values: CDR1 LGHNA, CDR2 YSLEER. The CDR3 has 13 amino acids. The CDR3, as DNA: TGCGCCAGCAGCCATGGGCAGTCCTATGGCTACACCTTC. Protein product: CASSHGQSYGYTF.

The J gene is TRBJ1-2, the V gene TRBV6-5; D call uncertain. This CDR3 is built from 13 residues. Germline V CDR1 and CDR2: MNHEY, SVGAGI. Trimming pared 5 bases from V and 4 bases from J, leaving 11 bases between. In DNA, the CDR3 is TGTGCCAGCAGTCTCGGGGAGGTCTATGGCTACACCTTC. This translates into CASSLGEVYGYTF.

The sample holds one count of this clone. The V gene is TRBV30, the J gene TRBJ2-7, with a weak D call TRBD1 (5 bases). Germline-derived CDR1 and CDR2 are GTSNPN and SVGIG (reference sequence). Trimming removed 4 bases from V and 5 bases from J, with 12 bases in between. This CDR3 spans 12 amino acids. The CDR3 sequence is CAWNSGKDEQYF. In DNA form, the CDR3 reads TGTGCCTGGAATTCAGGGAAGGACGAGCAGTACTTC.

This clone was seen once. The chain couples TRBV19 to TRBJ1-5; D might be TRBD1 (6 bases). Trimming removed 1 base from V and 4 bases from J, with 17 bases in between. This CDR3 contains 17 residues. The V gene's germline CDR1 is LNHDA and CDR2 SQIVND (reference sequence). The CDR3 reads CASSIVGGRGRNQPQHF. The CDR3 region has the DNA TGTGCCAGTAGTATAGTTGGAGGGCGGGGGCGAAATCAGCCCCAGCATTTT.

This clone came up once. V usage is TRBV7-2 and J usage is TRBJ1-2, with 12 bases lining up with TRBD1. The CDR3 has 17 residues. Losses at the gene ends were 1 base for V and 6 bases for J; bases not matched to a gene: 9. Germline loops: CDR1 SGHTA, CDR2 FQGNSA. The CDR3 region is CASSLDRDRGRRNGYTF. The CDR3 coding sequence is TGTGCCAGCAGCTTAGACCGGGACAGGGGGCGCCGGAATGGCTACACCTTC. The full variable domain, completed using reference TRBV7-2 and TRBJ1-2, is GAGVSQSPSNKVTEKGKDVELRCDPISGHTALYWYRQSLGQGLEFLIYFQGNSAPDKSGLPSDRFSAERTGGSVSTLTIQRTQQEDSAVYLCASSLDRDRGRRNGYTFGSGTRLTVV.

The V call is TRBV5-6, the J call TRBJ1-1, with a possible D match to TRBD1 (6 bases). The germline V and J ends were trimmed by 3 bases and 0 bases, with 12 bases remaining between them. From germline, CDR1 is SGHDT and CDR2 YYEEEE. CDR3 length: 15 residues. Written as DNA, the CDR3 is TGTGCCAGCAGCTCTGGGACACGATTGAACACTGAAGCTTTCTTT. Translated: CASSSGTRLNTEAFF. Combining the CDR3 with reference TRBV5-6 and TRBJ1-1 gives the whole variable domain DAGVTQSPTHLIKTRGQQVTLRCSPKSGHDTVSWYQQALGQGPQFIFQYYEEEERQRGNFPDRFSGHQFPNYSSELNVNALLLGDSALYLCASSSGTRLNTEAFFGQGTRLTVV.

The J gene is TRBJ1-1, the V gene TRBV6-2 or TRBV6-3; tentatively, D is TRBD1 (5 bases). Between the trimmed V and J ends, which lost 4 bases and 1 base, there was a span of 13 bases. The CDR3 spans 15 residues. CDR1 is MNHEY and CDR2 is SVGEGT in the germline V gene. As DNA, the CDR3 is TGTGCCAGCAGTTCCCCAGGGTTGGGGAACACTGAAGCTTTCTTT. Amino acids: CASSSPGLGNTEAFF.

J is TRBJ2-1 and V is TRBV5-6; 7 bases are shared with TRBD1. The CDR3 length is 17 residues. V was clipped by 7 bases and J by 1 base; unmatched bases: 14. The germline V gene has CDR1 SGHDT and CDR2 YYEEEE. DNA of the CDR3: TGTGCCAGCCAACCAATGAAAGGGACAGATTCCTACAATGAGCAGTTCTTC. This codes for CASQPMKGTDSYNEQFF.

The genes are TRBV30 and TRBJ2-1; 11 positions match TRBD1. The CDR3 is made up of 15 amino acids. With 4 bases clipped from V and 3 bases from J, the junction kept 5 bases outside the gene matches. CDR1 is GTSNPN, CDR2 SVGIG, per germline (reference sequence). CDR3 in DNA: TGTGCCTGGATTTCCGGGACAGGGGGCTACAATGAGCAGTTCTTC. Translation gives CAWISGTGGYNEQFF.

The gene calls are TRBV6-5 and TRBJ1-1, with D possibly TRBD1 on 6 matching bases. Germline V gene data show CDR1 as MNHEY and CDR2 as SVGAGI. V was pared by 6 bases and J by 4 bases, with 18 bases between. The CDR3 totals 15 residues. The CDR3 DNA reads TGTGCCAGCAGCCGGAGGACAGTTTCGGGCACTGAAGCTTTCTTT. Residues: CASSRRTVSGTEAFF.

The chain joins TRBV27 to TRBJ2-3; D perhaps matches TRBD1 (5 bases). This CDR3 is built from 12 residues. Trimming removed 3 bases at V and 14 bases at J, with 15 bases between. Germline CDR1 is MNHEY and CDR2 is SMNVEV (reference sequence). CDR3 region: CASSFPTGRLYF. The CDR3 DNA is TGTGCCAGCAGTTTCCCAACAGGACGGCTGTATTTT.

The chain couples TRBV6-5 to TRBJ1-1; 7 bases fit TRBD1. The CDR3 has 14 amino acids. Germline V CDR1 and CDR2: MNHEY, SVGAGI. J gave up 1 base and V 5 bases, and 4 bases lay outside the gene matches. CDR3 nucleotide sequence: TGTGCCAGCAGTAGGGACAGATCGAACACTGAAGCTTTCTTT. Translating gives CASSRDRSNTEAFF.

This clone appeared a single time. This chain connects TRBV6-6 to TRBJ2-7; the D gene is possibly TRBD2 (5 bases). The CDR3 is 14 amino acids. Germline V lookup: CDR1 MNHNY, CDR2 SVGAGI (reference sequence). V was cut by 6 bases and J by 1 base, with 13 bases left in between. The CDR3 bases are TGTGCCAGCAGCACACCCCGGGGATCCTACGAGCAGTACTTC. This gives the protein CASSTPRGSYEQYF.

V is TRBV5-1 and J is TRBJ2-6; weak D call: TRBD1 (6 bases). Trimming left V 3 bases short and J 3 bases short, with 28 bases between. The length of the CDR3 is 21 residues. Germline CDR1 SGHRS, CDR2 YFSETQ. This CDR3 reads CASSSGWRATGASNGANVLTF. As DNA, the CDR3 is TGCGCCAGCAGCTCTGGTTGGCGCGCGACAGGAGCGTCCAATGGGGCCAACGTCCTGACTTTC.